The T cell receptor beta chain under discussion was sequenced for a study of blood T cell repertoires in COVID-19. Overall study: Italy, Spain and the United States were the sources of the convalescent and acute COVID-19 samples. PBMCs, B-cell-depleted T cells, or T cells provided the cDNA or gDNA that made up the material.

V was pared by 3 bases and J by 3 bases, with 10 bases of the junction left unmatched. The CDR3 has 17 amino acids. The germline gives CDR1 LGHNA, CDR2 YSLEER. Original handling: Cell counts per sample came from amplifying reference gene primers. Only in-frame clones appear in the TCRdb table, and some are missing; sequencing was by immunoSEQ multiplex PCR. V, J and clone size were drawn from that table, and D and trimming were deduced from the DNA. The sample has roughly 250,000 clones, approximately 90% seen once. The sequence was collected from a middle-aged woman who had recovered from COVID-19. The chain combines TRBV4-3 with TRBJ1-5, with 8 bases aligning to TRBD1. Sequencing used peripheral blood. The DNA of the CDR3 is TGCGCCAGCAGCCAGACAGGGGCCGGGGGACTCAATCAGCCCCAGCATTTT. Its protein is CASSQTGAGGLNQPQHF.